These 15 T cell receptor beta chains were all obtained from the same sample, sequenced in a study of T cell responses to AZD1222 COVID-19 vaccine. Assay used: immunoSEQ multiplex PCR; TCRdb lists only in-frame clones, some missing. The data show 130,000 to 150,000 clones, approximately 92% seen once. The sequenced sample was peripheral blood, obtained on day 0 of AZD1222 vaccination. These receptors came from an adult in good health.

The chain combines TRBV10-2 with TRBJ2-7; perhaps TRBD1 as D (7 bases). The CDR3 is 16 amino acids. CDR1 and CDR2 from the germline V gene are WSHSY and SAAADI. Trimming shortened V by 0 bases and J by 3 bases, and 15 bases separated the two germline ends. CDR3 loop: CASSESGGRGGYEQYF. The CDR3 DNA reads TGCGCCAGCAGTGAGTCAGGGGGCAGGGGAGGCTACGAGCAGTACTTC.

This clone was seen only once. V usage is TRBV28 and J usage is TRBJ2-1, with 7 bases lining up with TRBD1. V lost 4 bases and J lost 7; bases outside the gene matches: 4. CDR1 and CDR2 (germline): MDHEN, SYDVKM. The CDR3 runs 13 residues. The CDR3 region is CASSWGQSNEQFF. In DNA form, the CDR3 reads TGTGCCAGCAGTTGGGGACAGTCGAATGAGCAGTTCTTC.

This clone was observed a few times. V usage is TRBV13 and J usage is TRBJ2-2; a possible D gene is TRBD1 (5 bases). The CDR3 sequence is 15 residues long. Germline V CDR1 and CDR2: PRHDT, FYEKMQ (reference sequence). V was shortened by 7 bases and J by 1 base, with 13 bases between the two germline ends. CDR3 in amino acids: CASTRGRRNTGELFF. Written as DNA, the CDR3 is TGTGCCAGCACTAGGGGTCGTCGGAACACCGGGGAGCTGTTTTTT.

The CDR3 bases are TGCAGCGTTAGCGGGAGGTACAATGAGCAGTTCTTC. Translated: CSVSGRYNEQFF. This sequence joins TRBV29-1 and TRBJ2-1; 9 positions agree with TRBD2. V lost 5 bases, J lost 4 bases, and 0 bases stayed unmatched. Germline CDR1 is SQVTM and CDR2 is ANQGSEA. The CDR3 is 12 residues long.

This chain joins TRBV28 and TRBJ1-4, with D possibly TRBD1 on 5 matching bases. The CDR3 loop spans 15 amino acids. Germline V gene data show CDR1 as MDHEN and CDR2 as SYDVKM. Trimming removed 5 bases at V and 7 bases at J, with 17 bases between. The CDR3 is CASSGRGIVGEKLFF. The CDR3 coding sequence is TGTGCCAGCAGTGGTCGGGGGATAGTTGGTGAAAAACTGTTTTTT.

CDR3 residues: CAWSVKGGDTEAFF. The CDR3 DNA is TGTGCCTGGAGTGTAAAGGGGGGGGACACTGAAGCTTTCTTT. The V and J genes are TRBV30 and TRBJ1-1; D possibly corresponds to TRBD1 (6 bases). Trimming pared 0 bases from V and 3 bases from J, leaving 11 bases between. The CDR3 has 14 amino acids. Germline V gene data show CDR1 as GTSNPN and CDR2 as SVGIG (reference sequence). Full variable domain (missing parts from reference TRBV30 and TRBJ1-1): SQTIHQWPATLVQPVGSPLSLECTVEGTSNPNLYWYRQAAGRGLQLLFYSVGIGQISSEVPQNLSASRPQDRQFILSSKKLLLSDSGFYLCAWSVKGGDTEAFFGQGTRLTVV.

CDR3 DNA: TGTGCCAGCAGTTTTGGGGCTGGGGGGGATGAGCAGTTCTTC. The encoded protein is CASSFGAGGDEQFF. The chain combines TRBV28 with TRBJ2-1; 7 nucleotides line up with TRBD2. Germline CDR1 MDHEN, CDR2 SYDVKM. V trimming: 3 bases; J trimming: 8 bases; junction bases outside the gene matches: 7. This CDR3 comprises 14 residues.

Worth noting for this clone: One end of the junction varies from germline; a read error may be responsible. V usage is TRBV10-2 and J usage is TRBJ1-5; D is perhaps TRBD1 (5 bases). The CDR3 contains 13 residues. CDR1 and CDR2 from the germline V gene are WSHSY and SAAADI. Written as DNA, the CDR3 is TGCGCCAGCAGTGAGTCGGGGGAGGTGGGGACTGTGTTT. Translating gives CASSESGEVGTVF.

V usage is TRBV5-6 and J usage is TRBJ1-2; 9 bases fit TRBD1. Germline CDR1 and CDR2: SGHDT and YYEEEE. J gave up 2 bases and V 3 bases, and 5 bases lay outside the gene matches. The CDR3 sequence is 15 residues long. The DNA for the CDR3 is TGTGCCAGCAGCTGGTACGGGACAGGGAACTATGGCTACACCTTC. It yields the protein CASSWYGTGNYGYTF.

This clone was recorded once. The chain uses TRBV4-1 and TRBJ1-6; no firm D call. The CDR3 contains 16 residues. CDR1 is MGHRA and CDR2 is YSYEKL in the germline V gene. V lost 0 bases, J lost 6 bases, and 12 bases lay in between. The CDR3 reads CASSQERSRSNSPLHF. CDR3 sequence (DNA): TGCGCCAGCAGCCAAGAGAGATCAAGAAGTAATTCACCCCTCCACTTT.

The V and J genes are TRBV19 and TRBJ1-4; D remains unclear. The CDR3 runs to 15 residues. Trimming cost V 5 bases and J 8 bases, with 18 bases left between them. CDR1 and CDR2 from the germline V gene are LNHDA and SQIVND (reference sequence). The CDR3 spells CASSPGPSGGEKLFF. In DNA form, the CDR3 reads TGTGCCAGTAGTCCCGGGCCCTCGGGAGGGGAAAAACTGTTTTTT.

The rearrangement joins TRBV27 to TRBJ2-5; the D is unclear. Germline lookup yields CDR1 MNHEY and CDR2 SMNVEV (reference sequence). There are 14 residues in the CDR3. The V and J ends lost 6 bases and 4 bases respectively, with 15 bases between them. The CDR3 DNA is TGTGCCAGCAGGCACCGGCTCAGACCAGAGACCCAGTACTTC. The encoded protein is CASRHRLRPETQYF.

The CDR3 sequence is CASSIAGTGDIQYF. CDR3 DNA sequence: TGTGCCAGTAGTATAGCCGGAACAGGGGACATTCAGTACTTC. The chain has TRBV19 and TRBJ2-4; 7 bases map to TRBD1. This CDR3 has 14 amino acids. Trimming removed 1 base from V and 8 bases from J; junction bases left unmatched: 5. The germline V gene encodes CDR1 LNHDA and CDR2 SQIVND (reference sequence).

V and J are TRBV5-1 and TRBJ1-4; D is uncertain. Trimming pared 4 bases from V and 4 bases from J, leaving 8 bases between. This CDR3 spans 13 amino acids. Germline V gives CDR1 SGHRS, CDR2 YFSETQ. The DNA of the CDR3 is TGCGCCAGCAGCGTAAGCTTTAATGAAAAACTGTTTTTT. It translates to CASSVSFNEKLFF.

DNA of the CDR3: TGTGCCAGCAGTTTAAGGGGGAGGGAGACCCAGTACTTC. Translated: CASSLRGRETQYF. V and J are TRBV27 and TRBJ2-5, with D possibly being TRBD1 or TRBD2 (6 bases each). This CDR3 is 13 amino acids long. Germline V gene sequence: CDR1 MNHEY, CDR2 SMNVEV (reference sequence). Trimming removed 2 bases at V and 5 bases at J, with 9 bases between.